The clone carrying this T cell receptor (beta chain) was recorded once. As processed by the authors: Estimation of nucleated cell counts relied on the amplification of reference gene primers. Method: immunoSEQ multiplex PCR; TCRdb's copy keeps in-frame clones and lacks some. The V and J calls and clone size were taken over from that table, and D and trimming were inferred from the DNA. The sample lists over 250,000 clones; about 87% were seen once. This entry belongs to a study of blood T cell repertoires in COVID-19. Material for sequencing was peripheral blood. The TCR originated in a man aged 55 to 70 who had recovered from COVID-19.

CDR3 protein: CASSQDPAGTLSSYEQYF. CDR3 bases: TGTGCCAGCAGCCAAGATCCAGCCGGGACACTTTCAAGCTACGAGCAGTACTTC. The chain carries TRBV4-2 and TRBJ2-7; D perhaps matches TRBD1 (6 bases). Germline assignment: CDR1 LGHNA and CDR2 YNFKEQ. This CDR3 region has 18 residues. Deletions cut 0 bases from V and 3 bases from J, with 21 bases between.